This T cell receptor beta chain was profiled in a study of blood T cell repertoires in COVID-19. At the level of the study: Acute-phase and convalescent COVID-19 samples originated in the United States, Italy and Spain.

Sequencing was performed with immunoSEQ multiplex PCR; in TCRdb, only in-frame clones are kept and a portion is missing. The table has roughly 200,000 clones, over 75% seen once; the top ten hold around 2.8%. Comment on this clone: The junction and the germline gene differ at one end; a read error may be behind it. Other DNA variants within this sample encode the same CDR3.

CDR3 length: 12 residues. The germline CDR1 and CDR2 sequences are MDHEN and SYDVKM. The receptor comes from a woman older than 75 with active or convalescent COVID-19. This chain connects TRBV28 to TRBJ1-1; D unclear. The sample taken for sequencing was peripheral blood. CDR3 sequence reads: CASSLLNTEAFF. As DNA, the CDR3 is TGTGCTAGCAGTCTTCTGAACACTGAAGCTTTCTTT.